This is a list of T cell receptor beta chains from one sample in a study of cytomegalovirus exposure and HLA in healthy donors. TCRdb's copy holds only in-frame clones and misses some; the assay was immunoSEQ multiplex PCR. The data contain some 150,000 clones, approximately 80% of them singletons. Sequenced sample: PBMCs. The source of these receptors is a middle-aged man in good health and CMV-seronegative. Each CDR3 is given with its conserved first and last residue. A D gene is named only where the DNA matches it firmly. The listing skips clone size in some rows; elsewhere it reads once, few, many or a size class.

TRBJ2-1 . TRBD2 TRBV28 CASSLSWLAGGPEQFF TGTGCCAGCAGTTTAAGTTGGCTAGCGGGGGGGCCTGAGCAGTTCTTC
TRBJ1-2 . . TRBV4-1 CASSQDRIGYTF TGCGCCAGCAGCCAAGATAGAATCGGCTACACCTTC
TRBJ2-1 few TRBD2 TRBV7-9 CASSFASGGADEQFF TGTGCCAGCAGCTTCGCTAGCGGGGGGGCTGATGAGCAGTTCTTC
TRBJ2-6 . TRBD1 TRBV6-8 CASSRQGHSGANVLTF TGTGCCAGCAGCCGACAGGGACACTCTGGGGCCAACGTCCTGACTTTC
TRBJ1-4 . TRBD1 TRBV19 CASSTPGTGGEKLFF TGTGCCAGTAGTACTCCCGGGACAGGGGGCGAAAAACTGTTTTTT
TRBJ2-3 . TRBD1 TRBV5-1 CASSQQQGTGGLGTDTQYF TGCGCCAGCAGCCAACAGCAGGGGACAGGGGGCCTTGGCACAGATACGCAGTATTTT
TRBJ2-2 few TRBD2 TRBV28 CASSLLTSGVGTGELFF TGTGCCAGCAGCCTGTTAACTAGCGGGGTCGGCACCGGGGAGCTGTTTTTT
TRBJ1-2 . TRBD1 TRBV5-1 CASSQIPGQGYGYTF TGCGCCAGCAGCCAAATCCCGGGACAGGGATATGGCTACACCTTC
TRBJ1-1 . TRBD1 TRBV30 CAWSLGTANTEAFF TGTGCCTGGAGTCTGGGGACAGCCAACACTGAAGCTTTCTTT
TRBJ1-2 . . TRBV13 CASSLTGELNYGYTF TGTGCCAGCAGTCTCACAGGAGAGCTTAACTATGGCTACACCTTC
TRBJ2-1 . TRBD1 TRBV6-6 CASLRDRSNNEQFF TGTGCCAGCCTCCGGGACAGGAGCAACAATGAGCAGTTCTTC
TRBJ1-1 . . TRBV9 CASSVGGGMNTEAFF TGTGCCAGCAGCGTAGGTGGGGGGATGAACACTGAAGCTTTCTTT
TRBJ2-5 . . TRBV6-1 CASSEWGLFAAETQYF TGTGCCAGCAGTGAATGGGGACTGTTTGCGGCCGAGACCCAGTACTTC
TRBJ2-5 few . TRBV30 CAWSRGQETQYF TGTGCCTGGAGTCGGGGGCAAGAGACCCAGTACTTC
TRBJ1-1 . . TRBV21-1 CASSKGFGFMNTEAFF TGTGCCAGCAGCAAAGGCTTCGGGTTCATGAACACTGAAGCTTTCTTT
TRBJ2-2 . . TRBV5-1 CASSLATGTSSFPGELFF TGCGCCAGCAGCTTGGCAACTGGGACTTCGTCATTCCCCGGGGAGCTGTTTTTT
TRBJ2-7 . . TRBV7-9 CSSSSGSGQYF TGTTCCAGCAGCTCAGGGTCGGGGCAGTACTTC
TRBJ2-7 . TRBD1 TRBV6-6 CASSYGTGNNEQYF TGTGCCAGCAGTTACGGGACAGGGAACAACGAGCAGTACTTC
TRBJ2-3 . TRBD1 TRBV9 CASSQNRGATDTQYF TGTGCCAGCAGTCAAAACAGGGGAGCCACAGATACGCAGTATTTT
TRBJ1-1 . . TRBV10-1 CASSETGNTEAFF TGCGCCAGCAGTGAAACAGGGAACACTGAAGCTTTCTTT
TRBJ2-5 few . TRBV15 CATSRTTQETQYF TGTGCCACCAGCAGGACTACTCAAGAGACCCAGTACTTC
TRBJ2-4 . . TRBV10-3 CAISEGGKNIQYF TGTGCCATCAGTGAGGGCGGGAAAAACATTCAGTACTTC
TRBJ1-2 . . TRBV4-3 CASSQGGFNYGYTF TGCGCCAGCAGCCAAGGCGGGTTTAACTATGGCTACACCTTC
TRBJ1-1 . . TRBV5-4 CASSLLTGNTEAFF TGTGCCAGCAGCTTGCTAACCGGGAACACTGAAGCTTTCTTT
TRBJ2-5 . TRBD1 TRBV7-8 CASSLVRTGEETQYF TGTGCCAGCAGCTTAGTCCGCACAGGGGAAGAGACCCAGTACTTC
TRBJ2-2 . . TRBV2 CASIAERTGELFF TGTGCCAGCATTGCGGAGCGGACCGGGGAGCTGTTTTTT
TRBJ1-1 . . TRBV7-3 CASSDLGVSEAFF TGTGCCAGCAGCGACTTGGGAGTCTCAGAAGCTTTCTTT